Listed here are 27 T cell receptor beta chains from one sample, sequenced in a study of control samples from healthy donors and cancer patients. The table came from immunoSEQ multiplex PCR; TCRdb's copy has only in-frame clones and leaves some out. The repertoire holds about 77,000 clones, with almost 95% as singletons. Sequenced sample: blood. These receptor sequences come from a woman in her sixties in good health.

This clone was recorded only once. The V gene is TRBV28, the J gene TRBJ1-5, with 7 bases that match TRBD1. This CDR3 is 14 amino acids long. With V trimmed by 8 bases and J by 4 bases, 8 bases remained unmatched. Germline assignment: CDR1 MDHEN and CDR2 SYDVKM. This CDR3 is CASFDRVVNQPQHF. CDR3 DNA sequence: TGTGCCAGCTTTGACAGGGTTGTGAATCAGCCCCAGCATTTT. Full variable domain (missing parts from reference TRBV28 and TRBJ1-5): DVKVTQSSRYLVKRTGEKVFLECVQDMDHENMFWYRQDPGLGLRLIYFSYDVKMKEKGDIPEGYSVSREKKERFSLILESASTNQTSMYLCASFDRVVNQPQHFGDGTRLSIL.

V and J are TRBV6-2 or TRBV6-3 and TRBJ2-2; D gene unclear. Trimming left V 2 bases short and J 6 bases short, with 7 bases between. CDR3 length equals 13 residues. Germline CDR1 MNHEY, CDR2 SVGEGT. The CDR3 region has the DNA TGTGCCAGCAGTTACCTTCTTGCCGGGGAGCTGTTTTTT. It translates to CASSYLLAGELFF.

V is TRBV24-1 and J is TRBJ2-5; TRBD1 matches at 8 bases. Germline CDR1 reads KGHDR; CDR2 reads SFDVKD. The CDR3 loop spans 15 amino acids. Trimming removed 4 bases from V and 4 bases from J; junction bases left unmatched: 7. The CDR3 coding sequence is TGTGCCACCAGTGACCGGACAGGGTCGGGAGAGACCCAGTACTTC. It yields the protein CATSDRTGSGETQYF.

In this sample, this clone turned up a few times. The chain has TRBV5-1 and TRBJ2-1; TRBD2 matches at 12 bases. The germline V gene encodes CDR1 SGHRS and CDR2 YFSETQ. The CDR3 totals 16 residues. J lost 3 bases, V lost 0 bases, and 1 base had no gene match. CDR3 protein: CASSLELAGGYNEQFF. Written as DNA, the CDR3 is TGCGCCAGCAGCTTGGAACTAGCGGGGGGCTACAATGAGCAGTTCTTC.

The chain links TRBV28 to TRBJ2-1; unclear D gene. The CDR3 extends over 11 amino acids. CDR1 MDHEN and CDR2 SYDVKM come from the germline V gene. V lost 4 bases to trimming and J lost 7 bases, with 5 bases between them. CDR3 sequence: CASSSLNEQFF. Written as DNA, the CDR3 is TGTGCCAGCAGTTCCTTGAATGAGCAGTTCTTC.

This clone has a handful of counts. The chain links TRBV28 to TRBJ2-2, with unresolved D. The V end was cut by 7 bases, the J end by 5 bases, with 8 bases between. The V gene's germline CDR1 is MDHEN and CDR2 SYDVKM. This CDR3 has 12 residues. Here the CDR3 reads CASNYGTGELFF. CDR3 DNA sequence: TGTGCCAGCAATTACGGAACCGGGGAGCTGTTTTTT. Variable domain in full (rest from reference TRBV28 and TRBJ2-2): DVKVTQSSRYLVKRTGEKVFLECVQDMDHENMFWYRQDPGLGLRLIYFSYDVKMKEKGDIPEGYSVSREKKERFSLILESASTNQTSMYLCASNYGTGELFFGEGSRLTVL.

This chain links TRBV28 with TRBJ2-1, with D perhaps assigned TRBD1 or TRBD2 (5 bases each). Germline values: CDR1 MDHEN, CDR2 SYDVKM. CDR3 length: 15 amino acids. Trimming left V 9 bases short and J 0 bases short, with 15 bases between. CDR3 sequence reads: CASSPWGSSYNEQFF. CDR3 in DNA: TGTGCCAGTTCCCCCTGGGGGAGCTCCTACAATGAGCAGTTCTTC.

CDR3 residues: CASSLQAGGFDEQFF. Here the CDR3 DNA reads TGTGCCAGCAGCTTACAAGCGGGAGGGTTTGATGAGCAGTTCTTC. The chain has TRBV7-3 and TRBJ2-1, with TRBD2 identical over 10 bases. The CDR3 spans 15 residues. Trimming cost V 2 bases and J 8 bases; bases outside gene matches: 6. Germline CDR1 reads SGHTA; CDR2 reads FQGTGA.

The V call is TRBV30, the J call TRBJ2-2; no clear D gene. The CDR3 spans 15 residues. The V and J ends lost 4 bases and 2 bases respectively, with 14 bases between them. CDR1 and CDR2 (germline): GTSNPN, SVGIG (reference sequence). CDR3 sequence (DNA): TGTGCCTGGAAAAGTTCCCCGAGAAACACCGGGGAGCTGTTTTTT. Encoded protein: CAWKSSPRNTGELFF.

This chain uses TRBV19 with TRBJ1-5; D is undetermined. This CDR3 contains 16 residues. Germline V gene lookup returns CDR1 LNHDA and CDR2 SQIVND (reference sequence). Deletions cut 3 bases from V and 0 bases from J, with 12 bases between. CDR3 in amino acids: CASSIRYDDSNQPQHF. Written as DNA, the CDR3 is TGTGCCAGTAGTATTAGGTACGATGATAGCAATCAGCCCCAGCATTTT.

The chain is built from TRBV6-5 and TRBJ1-1; maybe TRBD1 (6 bases). CDR1 and CDR2 (germline): MNHEY, SVGAGI. The CDR3 is 14 amino acids. Deletions cut 5 bases from V and 1 base from J, with 11 bases between. The CDR3 region is CASSIGQRNTEAFF. The CDR3 bases are TGTGCCAGCAGTATAGGACAGAGGAACACTGAAGCTTTCTTT.

This clone was seen just once. This chain uses TRBV18 with TRBJ1-1, with D perhaps matching TRBD1 (5 bases). V lost 0 bases, J lost 2 bases, and 10 bases lay in between. The CDR3 loop spans 15 amino acids. Germline V lookup: CDR1 KGHSH, CDR2 LQKENI. As DNA, the CDR3 is TGTGCCAGCTCACCACCGGTGACAGCCAACACTGAAGCTTTCTTT. Protein product: CASSPPVTANTEAFF.

This sequence joins TRBV4-3 and TRBJ1-1; possible D gene TRBD1, 6 bases. Germline CDR1 and CDR2: LGHNA and YSLEER. The CDR3 consists of 16 residues. Trimming took off 0 bases at V and 2 bases at J, with 13 bases between the two ends. CDR3 sequence reads: CASSQDNQGFNTEAFF. As DNA, the CDR3 is TGCGCCAGCAGCCAAGATAATCAGGGGTTCAACACTGAAGCTTTCTTT.

This clone was observed a single time. V usage is TRBV24-1 and J usage is TRBJ2-7, with 8 nucleotides matching TRBD2. Germline loops: CDR1 KGHDR, CDR2 SFDVKD. V lost 4 bases and J lost 5; bases outside the gene matches: 6. The CDR3 covers 14 residues. CDR3 in DNA: TGTGCCACCAGTGACGGGACTAGTCGGGACGAGCAGTACTTC. Its translation is CATSDGTSRDEQYF.

The rearrangement uses TRBV24-1 and TRBJ1-1; D gene ambiguous. The CDR3 covers 15 residues. Germline CDR1 is KGHDR and CDR2 is SFDVKD. V was trimmed by 5 bases and J by 4 bases, leaving 16 bases between them. The CDR3 spells CATSASGSPVTEAFF. Written as DNA, the CDR3 is TGTGCCACCAGTGCAAGTGGTTCACCTGTCACTGAAGCTTTCTTT.

The chain joins TRBV7-2 to TRBJ2-1; 13 bases match TRBD2. J was trimmed by 3 bases and V by 6 bases; bases with no gene match: 8. CDR3 size: 17 residues. CDR1 and CDR2 from the germline V gene are SGHTA and FQGNSA. The CDR3 DNA sequence: TGTGCCAGCAGGAGGACTAGCGGGAGTACTCTCTACAATGAGCAGTTCTTC. This encodes CASRRTSGSTLYNEQFF.

The V gene is TRBV28, the J gene TRBJ1-5; D unclear. V was clipped by 6 bases and J by 4 bases, with 13 bases between them. This CDR3 comprises 14 residues. Germline V gene data show CDR1 as MDHEN and CDR2 as SYDVKM. CDR3 DNA sequence: TGTGCCAGCAGCAATCGTCTGGGTAATCAGCCCCAGCATTTT. It yields the protein CASSNRLGNQPQHF.

The chain has TRBV30 and TRBJ2-7; D might be TRBD1 (5 bases). Germline values: CDR1 GTSNPN, CDR2 SVGIG (reference sequence). The CDR3 has 15 residues. The V and J ends lost 0 bases and 2 bases respectively, with 14 bases between them. CDR3 DNA: TGTGCCTGGAGTGTAGGCGGACACGGAACCTACGAGCAGTACTTC. It is translated as CAWSVGGHGTYEQYF.

J is TRBJ2-3 and V is TRBV20-1, with D perhaps TRBD2 (5 bases). Looked up from germline, CDR1 is DFQATT and CDR2 is SNEGSKA (reference sequence). The CDR3 covers 14 residues. V lost 3 bases to trimming and J lost 2 bases, with 12 bases between them. The CDR3 DNA follows: TGCAGTGCTAGTCGGGAAGTTCTCACAGATACGCAGTATTTT. Translation: CSASREVLTDTQYF.

The chain has TRBV28 and TRBJ1-5, with D possibly matching TRBD1 (6 bases). V was pared by 2 bases and J by 6 bases, with 11 bases between. This CDR3 has 14 amino acids. Germline CDR1 reads MDHEN; CDR2 reads SYDVKM. The CDR3 spells CASSLIQGGQPQHF. The CDR3 region has the DNA TGTGCCAGCAGTTTAATACAGGGAGGTCAGCCCCAGCATTTT.

This sequence joins TRBV7-6 and TRBJ2-7; no definite D call. Germline V CDR1 and CDR2: SGHVS, FNYEAQ. V dropped 5 bases and J dropped 6 bases, with 11 bases sitting between them. The CDR3 sequence is 12 residues long. CDR3 protein: CASSLGESEQYF. Here the CDR3 DNA reads TGTGCCAGCAGCCTTGGAGAGAGCGAGCAGTACTTC.

The chain recombines TRBV18 with TRBJ1-1; TRBD1 matches 8 bases. V was pared by 5 bases and J by 3 bases, with 8 bases of the junction left unmatched. The CDR3 is made up of 15 amino acids. Germline CDR1 and CDR2: KGHSH and LQKENI. The CDR3 DNA follows: TGTGCCAGCTCAGCTCAAGGACAGGGTGACACTGAAGCTTTCTTT. Its translation is CASSAQGQGDTEAFF.

This chain connects TRBV2 to TRBJ1-5; D is uncertain. In germline, CDR1 is SNHLY, CDR2 FYNNEI. The ends were cut back, 3 bases at V and 0 bases at J, with 9 bases in the middle. CDR3 length: 15 residues. The CDR3 sequence is CASSDGQISNQPQHF. In DNA, the CDR3 is TGTGCCAGCAGTGACGGGCAGATTAGCAATCAGCCCCAGCATTTT.

This chain joins TRBV24-1 and TRBJ2-1; either TRBD1 or TRBD2 may fit D (5 bases each). Germline loops: CDR1 KGHDR, CDR2 SFDVKD. Trimming cost V 4 bases and J 4 bases, with 13 bases left between them. This CDR3 comprises 15 residues. CDR3 loop: CATSEPGPGYNEQFF. The CDR3 nucleotides read TGTGCCACCAGTGAGCCGGGACCGGGTTACAATGAGCAGTTCTTC.

The chain joins TRBV24-1 to TRBJ2-4; D may correspond to TRBD1 or TRBD2 (5 bases each). Trimming shortened V by 4 bases and J by 3 bases, and 21 bases separated the two germline ends. Germline V gives CDR1 KGHDR, CDR2 SFDVKD. This CDR3 is 18 amino acids long. The CDR3 sequence is CATSEGQGAQLGKNIQYF. The CDR3 DNA reads as TGTGCCACCAGTGAGGGGCAGGGAGCTCAACTGGGCAAAAACATTCAGTACTTC.

The chain uses TRBV2 and TRBJ1-2, with D maybe TRBD1 (6 bases). V lost 4 bases to trimming and J lost 4 bases, with 16 bases between them. This CDR3 comprises 15 residues. Germline lookup yields CDR1 SNHLY and CDR2 FYNNEI. The CDR3 bases are TGTGCCAGCAGTGTACAACAGGGAGGTGGCTATGGCTACACCTTC. It is translated as CASSVQQGGGYGYTF.

This clone was seen a few times. J is TRBJ2-7 and V is TRBV7-9; no reliable D call. Germline CDR1 is SEHNR and CDR2 is FQNEAQ (reference sequence). Trimming left V 1 base short and J 5 bases short, with 15 bases between. The CDR3 covers 15 residues. CDR3 nucleotides: TGTGCCAGCAGCTTAGATTTTGGTCAGGTCCACGAGCAGTACTTC. It specifies CASSLDFGQVHEQYF.